This TCR beta chain was observed in a study of T cells after yellow fever vaccination. Study as a whole: Low-cell-number fractions were prepared with SMART-Seq v4 Ultra Low Input. Points from the study as a whole: Researchers report a weaker secondary response that nonetheless peaked faster, day 5 versus 15. Most primary-vaccination clones reappeared after the booster (approximately 95% CD4, about 88% CD8).

TCRdb redid the calling of the 5' RACE reads with MiXCR, one entry per CDR3 protein. This sample has about 320,000 distinct CDR3 sequences, with 3.5% to 4.5% found just once. In its sample, this clonotype was seen many times. Its target is unknown. This receptor was taken from a young man who received the YFV17D yellow fever vaccine. The sequencing here drew on PBMCs, taken 15 days after the yellow fever booster vaccination.

CDR3 nucleotide sequence: TGTGCCATGGGGGGACTAAGCACAGATACGCAGTATTTT. Its protein is CAMGGLSTDTQYF. The V gene is TRBV10-3, the J gene TRBJ2-3, with 7 bases identical to TRBD2. The CDR3 has 13 amino acids. The trim removed 9 bases at V and 0 bases at J, leaving 3 bases unmatched. The germline gives CDR1 ENHRY, CDR2 SYGVKD.